Below, 16 T cell receptor beta chains from the same sample are listed, as sequenced in a study of cytomegalovirus exposure and HLA in healthy donors. The PCR had 60 Vbeta and 13 Jbeta primers. Assay: immunoSEQ multiplex PCR; the TCRdb copy retains only in-frame clones and omits some. This table has some 130,000 clones, 70% to 85% appearing once. Sequenced sample: PBMCs. The receptors derive from a male donor in good health and CMV-seropositive.

The CDR3 loop is CASSLSHRGSPEAFF. The CDR3 DNA follows: TGTGCCAGCAGTTTATCCCACAGGGGATCGCCTGAAGCTTTCTTT. The V call is TRBV27, the J call TRBJ1-1, with 7 bases matching TRBD1. The CDR3 totals 15 residues. V lost 0 bases, J lost 6 bases, and 7 bases stayed unmatched. CDR1 and CDR2 from the germline V gene are MNHEY and SMNVEV (reference sequence).

This clone was counted once. Other DNA sequences in this specimen translate into the identical CDR3. The J gene is TRBJ2-1, the V gene TRBV10-3, with D unclear. Trimming pared 2 bases from V and 8 bases from J, leaving 10 bases between. CDR3 length equals 13 residues. The germline V gene encodes CDR1 ENHRY and CDR2 SYGVKD. For the CDR3, the DNA is TGTGCCATCAGTGAGGGGCAGCCCCATGAGCAGTTCTTC. Protein: CAISEGQPHEQFF.

This clone showed up just a few times. The CDR3 loop is CASSQDLGGLPGNEQFF. CDR3 in DNA: TGTGCCAGCAGCCAAGATTTGGGCGGGCTCCCGGGGAATGAGCAGTTCTTC. The gene calls are TRBV4-2 and TRBJ2-1; TRBD2 is a possible D gene (5 bases). The germline gives CDR1 LGHNA, CDR2 YNFKEQ. The CDR3 is made up of 17 amino acids. Trimming cost V 0 bases and J 7 bases, with 19 bases left between them.

Regarding this clone: Other DNA sequences within the sample encode an identical CDR3. This chain connects TRBV5-4 to TRBJ2-7; 10 bases agree with TRBD2. The CDR3 loop spans 15 amino acids. Germline V gene data show CDR1 as SGHNT and CDR2 as YYREEE (reference sequence). The V segment lost 3 bases and the J segment 1 base; nucleotides outside the gene matches: 4. The CDR3 nucleotides are TGTGCCAGCAGCTCTAGGACTAGCGGTTCCTACGAGCAGTACTTC. Its protein is CASSSRTSGSYEQYF.

The rearrangement links TRBV5-4 to TRBJ1-6; D remains ambiguous. The CDR3 contains 16 residues. Germline assignment: CDR1 SGHNT and CDR2 YYREEE (reference sequence). With 5 bases removed from V and 0 bases from J, the gap between germline ends came to 12 bases. CDR3 in amino acids: CASREDGSSYNSPLHF. Written as DNA, the CDR3 is TGTGCCAGCAGGGAAGACGGGAGCTCCTATAATTCACCCCTCCACTTT.

This clone has more than one count but fewer than ten. This rearrangement joins TRBV28 to TRBJ2-7; D gene ambiguous. This CDR3 spans 11 amino acids. The germline V gene encodes CDR1 MDHEN and CDR2 SYDVKM. V was shortened by 10 bases and J by 6 bases, with 13 bases between the two germline ends. CDR3 sequence: CATQRGSEQYF. CDR3 nucleotide sequence: TGTGCCACCCAAAGAGGTTCCGAGCAGTACTTC.

The rearrangement links TRBV6-5 to TRBJ1-1; 11 positions match TRBD1. The CDR3 loop spans 14 amino acids. Trimming at V came to 2 bases and at J to 10 bases, leaving 6 bases not matched to a gene. CDR1 is MNHEY, CDR2 SVGAGI, per germline. This CDR3 is CASSYRDRGSGAFF. The DNA for the CDR3 is TGTGCCAGCAGTTACCGGGACAGGGGGAGCGGAGCTTTCTTT.

The chain employs TRBV30 and TRBJ1-2; D not resolved. The ends were cut back, 6 bases at V and 8 bases at J, with 7 bases in the middle. CDR1 is GTSNPN, CDR2 SVGIG, per germline (reference sequence). There are 9 residues in the CDR3. CDR3 residues: CACTEGYTF. For the CDR3, the DNA is TGTGCCTGTACTGAGGGCTACACCTTC.

The CDR3 protein is CASSLELAGGGATDTQYF. The CDR3 nucleotides read TGTGCCAGCAGCTTAGAACTAGCGGGGGGCGGGGCCACAGATACGCAGTATTTT. This chain joins TRBV7-8 and TRBJ2-3; 12 bases are a match to TRBD2. V shed 1 base and J 2 bases; nucleotides not matched to a gene: 7. CDR1 SGHVS and CDR2 FQNEAQ come from the germline V gene. The CDR3 covers 18 residues. The full variable domain, with the rest looked up from reference TRBV7-8 and TRBJ2-3, is GAGVSQSPRYKVAKRGQDVALRCDPISGHVSLFWYQQALGQGPEFLTYFQNEAQLDKSGLPSDRFFAERPEGSVSTLKIQRTQQEDSAVYLCASSLELAGGGATDTQYFGPGTRLTVL.

The V gene is TRBV2, the J gene TRBJ1-3; D not certain. V was shortened by 5 bases and J by 4 bases, with 15 bases between the two germline ends. This CDR3 spans 15 amino acids. Germline assignment: CDR1 SNHLY and CDR2 FYNNEI. The CDR3 protein is CASSLEVPRGNTIYF. CDR3 nucleotides: TGTGCCAGCAGTCTGGAGGTGCCAAGGGGAAACACCATATATTTT.

The chain carries TRBV6-1 and TRBJ1-5, with D maybe TRBD1 (5 bases). Germline V gives CDR1 MNHNS, CDR2 SASEGT. V was shortened by 5 bases and J by 0 bases, with 8 bases between the two germline ends. This CDR3 region has 14 residues. CDR3 in DNA: TGTGCCAGCAGTAGGACAAATAGCAATCAGCCCCAGCATTTT. Translated: CASSRTNSNQPQHF.

This clone was seen once. The V gene is TRBV9, the J gene TRBJ2-1; 13 bases are shared with TRBD2. Germline lookup yields CDR1 SGDLS and CDR2 YYNGEE. CDR3 size: 16 residues. With 0 bases clipped from V and 5 bases from J, the junction kept 2 bases outside the gene matches. The CDR3 DNA is TGTGCCAGCAGCGTAGGGGGACTAGCGGGAAACAATGAGCAGTTCTTC. Its protein product is CASSVGGLAGNNEQFF.

This clone was detected a few times. The V and J genes are TRBV5-6 and TRBJ1-6, with D possibly TRBD1 on 6 matching bases. CDR1 is SGHDT, CDR2 YYEEEE, per germline. V was clipped by 4 bases and J by 6 bases, with 26 bases between them. The CDR3 spans 19 residues. CDR3 in DNA: TGTGCCAGCAGCCCCCGGGGGGCTTCTTCCCACCGGGGTAATTCACCCCTCCACTTT. Translated, it gives CASSPRGASSHRGNSPLHF.

This clone appeared a few times. This sequence joins TRBV5-1 and TRBJ2-2; 7 bases match TRBD1. Unmatched junction bases numbered 5, after V lost 4 bases and J lost 2 bases. CDR1 and CDR2 (germline): SGHRS, YFSETQ. CDR3 length: 15 amino acids. Written as DNA, the CDR3 is TGCGCCAGCAGCCCTGGGACAGTAAACACCGGGGAGCTGTTTTTT. Its protein product is CASSPGTVNTGELFF.

There are a few counts of this clone. The rearrangement links TRBV29-1 to TRBJ2-2; tentative D call: TRBD2 (5 bases). Between the trimmed V and J ends, which lost 7 bases and 6 bases, there was a span of 15 bases. This CDR3 has 13 residues. Germline assignment: CDR1 SQVTM and CDR2 ANQGSEA. The CDR3 reads CSGFWGAPGELFF. DNA for the CDR3: TGCAGCGGCTTCTGGGGAGCCCCCGGGGAGCTGTTTTTT.

The chain uses TRBV2 and TRBJ2-7, with D tentatively TRBD1 (5 bases). This CDR3 contains 12 residues. Trimming stripped 7 bases from V and 7 bases from J, with 14 bases between. Germline CDR1 SNHLY, CDR2 FYNNEI. The CDR3 loop reads CASTPTAGEQYF. The CDR3 DNA sequence: TGTGCCAGCACTCCGACAGCCGGGGAGCAGTACTTC.